This T cell receptor (beta chain) is drawn from a study of Graves' ophthalmopathy and Graves' hyperthyroidism. Looking at the study overall: Before any treatment was given, at initial diagnosis, peripheral blood was collected.

Ten or more counts support this clonotype. Using RNA transcripts, the TCR beta CDR3 regions were amplified. An initial RT-PCR round employing HTBI primers preceded a second-round multiplex PCR. TCRdb itself ran the multiplex PCR reads through MiXCR, one entry per CDR3 protein. The sample holds 220,000 or so distinct CDR3 sequences, under 25% seen once. CDR1 and CDR2 from the germline V gene are SQVTM and ANQGSEA. The CDR3 contains 13 residues. Trimming took off 7 bases at V and 1 base at J, with 13 bases between the two ends. Having ophthalmopathy, the donors showed moderate-to-severe activity, CAS ≥3 and NOSPECS ≥4, with disease lasting under 3 months. Orbital computed tomography and thyroid ultrasound, along with TRAb, serum thyroxine and clinical symptoms, underpinned diagnosis.

The gene calls are TRBV29-1 and TRBJ1-1, with D possibly being TRBD1 (6 bases). This sequence was found in a woman between 50 and 59 years old with Graves' ophthalmopathy. Sequencing was performed on peripheral blood. The CDR3: CSGYRDWNTEAFF. DNA of the CDR3: TGCAGCGGTTACAGGGATTGGAACACTGAAGCTTTCTTT.